These 18 T cell receptor beta chains were all obtained from the same sample, sequenced in a study of PD-1 blockade in classical Hodgkin lymphoma. Produced via immunoSEQ multiplex PCR; TCRdb's table is partial and in-frame only. The sample carries 80,000 to 100,000 clones, 80% to 95% recorded once. With no exception, relapse followed autologous stem cell transplantation in all patients, and brentuximab vedotin exposure varied. This specimen consisted of peripheral blood mononuclear cells (PBMCs), obtained at baseline. Every receptor here comes from a human donor with classical Hodgkin lymphoma.

The chain links TRBV9 to TRBJ2-2; D unresolved. The germline V gene encodes CDR1 SGDLS and CDR2 YYNGEE. The CDR3 is 13 residues long. Trimming took off 0 bases at V and 3 bases at J, with 3 bases between the two ends. The CDR3 region is CASSVADTGELFF. DNA for the CDR3: TGTGCCAGCAGCGTAGCTGACACCGGGGAGCTGTTTTTT. Looking up the rest from reference TRBV9 and TRBJ2-2 gives the full variable domain: DSGVTQTPKHLITATGQRVTLRCSPRSGDLSVYWYQQSLDQGLQFLIQYYNGEERAKGNILERFSAQQFPDLHSELNLSSLELGDSALYFCASSVADTGELFFGEGSRLTVL.

The gene calls are TRBV6-5 and TRBJ2-7; no definite D call. The V gene lost 1 base and the J gene lost 5 bases, with 6 bases spanning the gap. Germline V CDR1 and CDR2: MNHEY, SVGAGI. The CDR3 has 12 amino acids. The CDR3 sequence: CASSYLGNEQYF. The CDR3 DNA sequence: TGTGCCAGCAGTTACTTAGGGAACGAGCAGTACTTC.

A few counts support this clone. The chain uses TRBV6-5 and TRBJ1-5; TRBD1 agrees at 9 bases. The germline V gene has CDR1 MNHEY and CDR2 SVGAGI. With 6 bases clipped from V and 4 bases from J, the junction kept 7 bases outside the gene matches. CDR3 size: 15 residues. CDR3 sequence: CASSNLGTGNQPQHF. In DNA form, the CDR3 reads TGTGCCAGCAGCAACTTGGGGACAGGGAATCAGCCCCAGCATTTT.

The chain carries TRBV2 and TRBJ2-2; TRBD1 aligns across 10 bases. This CDR3 region has 15 residues. Germline V CDR1 and CDR2: SNHLY, FYNNEI. V gave up 1 base and J gave up 4 bases; unmatched junction bases: 0. DNA of the CDR3: TGTGCCAGCAGTGAAGGGACAGGGGGCACCGGGGAGCTGTTTTTT. It specifies CASSEGTGGTGELFF.

The chain joins TRBV11-3 to TRBJ2-1; D unclear. The CDR3 spans 13 residues. Germline CDR1 reads SGHNT; CDR2 reads YENEEA. Trimming removed 2 bases at V and 6 bases at J, with 8 bases between. CDR3 protein: CASSLTESNEQFF. CDR3 coding DNA: TGTGCCAGCAGCTTAACTGAAAGCAATGAGCAGTTCTTC. Using reference TRBV11-3 and TRBJ2-1 for the parts outside the CDR3, the full variable domain is EAGVVQSPRYKIIEKKQPVAFWCNPISGHNTLYWYLQNLGQGPELLIRYENEEAVDDSQLPKDRFSAERLKGVDSTLKIQPAELGDSAVYLCASSLTESNEQFFGPGTRLTVL.

The genes are TRBV2 and TRBJ1-5, with no clear D. The germline V and J ends were trimmed by 3 bases and 4 bases, with 7 bases remaining between them. Germline CDR1 SNHLY, CDR2 FYNNEI. This CDR3 contains 13 residues. CDR3 bases: TGTGCCAGCAGTGATGTACGAAATCAGCCCCAGCATTTT. Translation: CASSDVRNQPQHF.

This sequence joins TRBV6-5 and TRBJ2-7; D gene ambiguous. The CDR3 consists of 14 residues. Trimming shortened V by 0 bases and J by 0 bases, and 6 bases separated the two germline ends. The germline V gene has CDR1 MNHEY and CDR2 SVGAGI. In nucleotides, the CDR3 is TGTGCCAGCAGTTACTCGGCCCGCTCCTACGAGCAGTACTTC. Its protein product is CASSYSARSYEQYF.

This clone was recorded only once. The V call is TRBV28, the J call TRBJ1-1, with a possible D match to TRBD1 (6 bases). Germline loops: CDR1 MDHEN, CDR2 SYDVKM. This CDR3 is built from 13 residues. Trimming removed 5 bases at V and 1 base at J, with 8 bases between. The CDR3 DNA reads TGTGCCAGCAGTCGGACAGAGAACACTGAAGCTTTCTTT. Residues: CASSRTENTEAFF.

This chain joins TRBV29-1 and TRBJ2-3; weak D call: TRBD2 (7 bases). Trimming left V 5 bases short and J 2 bases short, with 14 bases between. Per the germline V gene, CDR1 is SQVTM and CDR2 is ANQGSEA. The CDR3 loop spans 14 amino acids. The CDR3 here is CSVRGGGNTDTQYF. The DNA of the CDR3 is TGCAGCGTTCGAGGGGGAGGGAACACAGATACGCAGTATTTT.

This CDR3 is CASTPKETQYF. The CDR3 DNA follows: TGTGCCAGCACTCCCAAAGAGACCCAGTACTTC. This sequence joins TRBV2 and TRBJ2-5; no clear D gene. CDR3 length equals 11 residues. Looked up from germline, CDR1 is SNHLY and CDR2 is FYNNEI. V was cut by 7 bases and J by 3 bases, with 6 bases left in between. The whole variable domain, remainder taken from reference TRBV2 and TRBJ2-5, is EPEVTQTPSHQVTQMGQEVILRCVPISNHLYFYWYRQILGQKVEFLVSFYNNEISEKSEIFDDQFSVERPDGSNFTLKIRSTKLEDSAMYFCASTPKETQYFGPGTRLLVL.

The V and J genes are TRBV6-1 and TRBJ1-5; D is possibly TRBD1 (5 bases). Per the germline V gene, CDR1 is MNHNS and CDR2 is SASEGT. This CDR3 spans 17 amino acids. Trimming left V 2 bases short and J 7 bases short, with 21 bases between. The CDR3 loop reads CASSEFGGGGSGQPQHF. The CDR3 DNA is TGTGCCAGCAGTGAATTCGGGGGTGGAGGGTCGGGACAGCCCCAGCATTTT.

The chain employs TRBV30 and TRBJ2-1; D possibly corresponds to TRBD2 (5 bases). This CDR3 comprises 13 residues. CDR1 and CDR2 (germline): GTSNPN, SVGIG (reference sequence). Trimming cost V 1 base and J 6 bases, with 10 bases left between them. CDR3 in DNA: TGTGCCTGGAGTGCCTTGGGGAGCAATGAGCAGTTCTTC. Translated, it gives CAWSALGSNEQFF.

This clone turned up a few times. The V call is TRBV7-9, the J call TRBJ1-4; tentative D call: TRBD1 (5 bases). The V end lost 6 bases, the J end lost 8 bases, and 16 bases lay between the germline ends. The germline gives CDR1 SEHNR, CDR2 FQNEAQ (reference sequence). CDR3 length: 14 amino acids. The CDR3 DNA sequence: TGTGCCAGCAGAACCGGCCAGGGAGACGAAAAACTGTTTTTT. Translating it yields CASRTGQGDEKLFF.

The chain uses TRBV5-6 and TRBJ1-1, with unresolved D. There are 16 residues in the CDR3. From germline, CDR1 is SGHDT and CDR2 YYEEEE. The V end lost 6 bases, the J end lost 13 bases, and 31 bases lay between the germline ends. CDR3 in amino acids: CASTKVILSEFQKDFF. In nucleotides, the CDR3 is TGTGCCAGCACCAAAGTTATCCTATCGGAATTCCAGAAGGATTTCTTT.

V is TRBV30 and J is TRBJ1-2; D unclear. Trimming took off 3 bases at V and 8 bases at J, with 22 bases between the two ends. From germline, CDR1 is GTSNPN and CDR2 SVGIG (reference sequence). This CDR3 has 15 residues. The CDR3 region is CAWREDPLINKGYTF. The DNA of the CDR3 is TGTGCCTGGAGGGAAGATCCACTAATTAACAAAGGCTACACCTTC.

This chain joins TRBV7-2 and TRBJ2-1; TRBD2 matches 13 bases. Germline CDR1 and CDR2: SGHTA and FQGNSA. The trim removed 5 bases at V and 8 bases at J, leaving 6 bases unmatched. This CDR3 is built from 15 residues. The CDR3 DNA reads as TGTGCCAGCAGCGCCTGGACTAGCGGGAGAGATGAGCAGTTCTTC. Its protein product is CASSAWTSGRDEQFF.

The rearrangement links TRBV19 to TRBJ2-3, with 7 bases fitting TRBD1. V was clipped by 3 bases and J by 4 bases; unmatched bases: 1. CDR3 length: 13 residues. Per the germline V gene, CDR1 is LNHDA and CDR2 is SQIVND (reference sequence). The CDR3, as DNA: TGTGCCAGTAGTATCGGACAGGCAGATACGCAGTATTTT. Protein product: CASSIGQADTQYF.

The V gene is TRBV19, the J gene TRBJ1-5, with 7 nucleotides matching TRBD1. Germline trimming cut 5 bases from V and 4 bases from J; bases unmatched to any gene: 8. From germline, CDR1 is LNHDA and CDR2 SQIVND (reference sequence). CDR3 size: 15 residues. The CDR3 reads CASSVGNRGNQPQHF. The DNA of the CDR3 is TGTGCCAGTAGTGTCGGGAACAGGGGAAATCAGCCCCAGCATTTT. Full variable domain (rest looked up from reference TRBV19 and TRBJ1-5): DGGITQSPKYLFRKEGQNVTLSCEQNLNHDAMYWYRQDPGQGLRLIYYSQIVNDFQKGDIAEGYSVSREKKESFPLTVTSAQKNPTAFYLCASSVGNRGNQPQHFGDGTRLSIL.